The rows below give T cell receptor beta chains drawn from one sample of a study of T cell repertoires in cytomegalovirus infection. One entry per CDR3 protein results from TCRdb running MiXCR on the reads. The repertoire holds hundreds of thousands of distinct CDR3 sequences, with 33% as singletons. Antigens for these TCRs are unknown. Source: cultured PBMCs, taken from culture after CMV antigen stimulation. These receptors were obtained from a human donor in good health (CMV status not recorded). Some clones in this sample may be carry-over from other donors' samples. Each CDR3 is given with its conserved first and last residue. The D gene is left open where the match is weak. Rows may omit the clone size; those that give it use once, few, many or a size class.

clone size,V gene,D gene,J gene,CDR3 protein,CDR3 DNA
NA,TRBV10-3,TRBD2,TRBJ2-3,CVGGAGDTDTQYF,TGTGTCGGAGGGGCGGGGGACACAGATACGCAGTATTTT
NA,TRBV6-5,TRBD2,TRBJ2-5,CASSYPAGPSQTQYF,TGTGCCAGCAGTTATCCAGCGGGGCCGTCGCAGACCCAGTACTTC
few,TRBV7-8,NA,TRBJ1-5,CASSLAVRETSGPQHF,TGTGCCAGCAGCTTAGCGGTCAGGGAGACCTCAGGGCCCCAGCATTTT
few,TRBV11-2,NA,TRBJ2-7,CASSSTFGGARSYEQYF,TGTGCCAGCAGCTCCACCTTTGGAGGGGCGCGTTCCTACGAGCAGTACTTC
NA,TRBV5-1,NA,TRBJ1-4,CASSTGRGFEKLFF,TGCGCCAGCAGCACCGGACGGGGGTTTGAAAAACTGTTTTTT
once,TRBV6-6,TRBD1,TRBJ2-1,CASSYSSQGARSEQFF,TGTGCCAGCAGTTACTCGAGCCAGGGGGCCCGATCTGAGCAGTTCTTC
few,TRBV9,TRBD2,TRBJ2-1,CASSVGLAGGINEQFF,TGTGCCAGCAGCGTAGGCCTAGCGGGAGGAATCAATGAGCAGTTCTTC
NA,TRBV12-5,NA,TRBJ1-1,CASGLVLRSTEAFF,TGTGCTAGTGGTTTGGTACTAAGAAGCACTGAAGCTTTCTTT
many,TRBV7-6,TRBD2,TRBJ2-7,CASSLVAGSGSSYEQYF,TGTGCCAGCAGCTTAGTGGCAGGTAGCGGGAGCTCCTACGAGCAGTACTTC
few,TRBV28,NA,TRBJ2-7,CASSFQQWPEQYF,TGTGCCAGCAGTTTCCAGCAGTGGCCCGAGCAGTACTTC
NA,TRBV6-6,TRBD1,TRBJ2-2,CASSYSEQGANTGELFF,TGTGCCAGCAGTTACTCGGAACAGGGGGCGAACACCGGGGAGCTGTTTTTT
NA,TRBV7-8,TRBD1,TRBJ1-1,CASSLGDSSNTEAFF,TGTGCCAGCAGCTTAGGGGACAGCTCTAACACTGAAGCTTTCTTT
NA,TRBV12-3/TRBV12-4,NA,TRBJ2-1,CASREYTSPGNEQFF,TGTGCCAGCAGAGAATATACCAGTCCCGGGAATGAGCAGTTCTTC
few,TRBV18,TRBD1,TRBJ1-1,CASSPITGDNTEAFF,TGTGCCAGCTCACCAATAACAGGGGACAACACTGAAGCTTTCTTT
NA,TRBV7-2,NA,TRBJ2-7,CASSLFAPGSGHEQYF,TGTGCCAGCAGCTTATTCGCCCCGGGGTCGGGGCACGAGCAGTACTTC
NA,TRBV29-1,TRBD1,TRBJ2-4,CSVGGQGYIQYF,TGCAGCGTTGGTGGACAGGGGTACATTCAGTACTTC
NA,TRBV6-6,NA,TRBJ2-2,CASSYSIETSNTGELFF,TGTGCCAGCAGTTACAGTATTGAGACGTCGAACACCGGGGAGCTGTTTTTT
few,TRBV6-2/TRBV6-3,NA,TRBJ2-1,CASERRTAYNEQFF,TGTGCCAGCGAACGGAGAACAGCTTACAATGAGCAGTTCTTC
NA,TRBV27,NA,TRBJ1-4,CASSLSWFTTNEKLFF,TGTGCCAGCAGTTTATCCTGGTTTACAACTAATGAAAAACTGTTTTTT
many,TRBV7-2,NA,TRBJ2-3,CASSPQGGRARSGQYF,TGTGCCAGCAGCCCTCAGGGGGGGCGCGCGAGGAGTGGGCAGTATTTT
NA,TRBV7-8,TRBD2,TRBJ2-1,CASSLGTTSGSINEQFF,TGTGCCAGCAGCTTAGGTACGACTAGCGGGAGCATCAATGAGCAGTTCTTC
NA,TRBV19,NA,TRBJ1-1,CASSPPRTEAFF,TGTGCCAGTAGTCCCCCGAGGACTGAAGCTTTCTTT
few,TRBV7-6,NA,TRBJ2-2,CASSTRRTILAGELFF,TGTGCCAGCAGCACCAGGCGGACCATCCTTGCCGGGGAGCTGTTTTTT
NA,TRBV7-2,TRBD2,TRBJ2-2,CASIAGGTGELFF,TGTGCCAGCATTGCGGGAGGGACCGGGGAGCTGTTTTTT
NA,TRBV10-2,NA,TRBJ2-1,CASSWALANEQFF,TGCGCCAGCAGTTGGGCCCTCGCCAATGAGCAGTTCTTC
NA,TRBV6-2/TRBV6-3,NA,TRBJ1-3,CASSPSEGPAFSGNTIYF,TGTGCCAGCAGTCCGTCGGAGGGTCCGGCTTTCTCTGGAAACACCATATATTTT
few,TRBV7-2,NA,TRBJ1-2,CASRLGTYGYTF,TGTGCCAGCAGACTGGGGACTTATGGCTACACCTTC
NA,TRBV12-3/TRBV12-4,NA,TRBJ2-3,CASSLDEAEGTDTQYF,TGTGCCAGCAGTTTAGATGAGGCAGAGGGCACAGATACGCAGTATTTT
NA,TRBV7-6,TRBD1,TRBJ2-7,CASSLWRGGWGEQYF,TGTGCCAGCAGCTTATGGCGAGGGGGCTGGGGCGAGCAGTACTTC
few,TRBV7-8,NA,TRBJ2-6,CASRAEVLRGYTSGANVLTF,TGTGCCAGCAGAGCGGAGGTTTTAAGGGGATACACTTCTGGGGCCAACGTCCTGACTTTC
NA,TRBV24-1,TRBD2,TRBJ2-1,CATSDPNSGRVGNEQFF,TGTGCCACCAGTGATCCGAATAGCGGGAGGGTTGGCAATGAGCAGTTCTTC
few,TRBV20-1,NA,TRBJ2-4,CSARTTKNIQYF,TGCAGTGCTAGGACGACCAAAAACATTCAGTACTTC
NA,TRBV4-3,NA,TRBJ2-1,CASSHLPGASNEQFF,TGCGCCAGCAGCCATCTCCCGGGCGCCTCCAATGAGCAGTTCTTC
NA,TRBV7-2,TRBD2,TRBJ2-1,CASSLVGGRLAGVNEQFF,TGTGCCAGCAGCTTAGTAGGGGGTAGACTAGCGGGAGTGAATGAGCAGTTCTTC
NA,TRBV11-1,TRBD1,TRBJ1-3,CASSSTGDGNTIYF,TGTGCCAGCAGTTCTACAGGGGATGGAAACACCATATATTTT
NA,TRBV5-6,NA,TRBJ1-1,CASSLRRVDAFF,TGTGCCAGCAGCTTGAGACGGGTTGATGCTTTCTTT
many,TRBV7-9,TRBD1,TRBJ1-2,CASSATGDYGYTF,TGTGCCAGCAGCGCGACAGGGGACTATGGCTACACCTTC
few,TRBV7-9,TRBD2,TRBJ2-1,CASSDYGTTNYNEQFF,TGTGCCAGCAGCGACTACGGGACTACCAACTACAATGAGCAGTTCTTC
NA,TRBV20-1,TRBD2,TRBJ2-1,CSAHSYGTSFNEQFF,TGCAGTGCTCATTCCTACGGGACTAGTTTCAATGAGCAGTTCTTC
NA,TRBV7-3,TRBD1,TRBJ2-1,CASSRTGGYNEQFF,TGTGCCAGCAGCCGGACAGGGGGGTACAATGAGCAGTTCTTC
NA,TRBV5-1,NA,TRBJ2-3,CASSLSLPSTDTQYF,TGCGCCAGCAGCTTGTCACTACCGAGCACAGATACGCAGTATTTT
few,TRBV7-2,NA,TRBJ2-3,CASSLVPGKDTQYF,TGTGCCAGCAGCTTAGTTCCCGGGAAAGATACGCAGTATTTT
many,TRBV7-8,TRBD1,TRBJ1-5,CASSTLSTGSVSNQPQHF,TGTGCCAGCAGCACCCTATCGACAGGGTCAGTGAGCAATCAGCCCCAGCATTTT
many,TRBV7-6,NA,TRBJ2-5,CASTRGVNQETQYF,TGTGCCAGCACTCGAGGGGTCAACCAAGAGACCCAGTACTTC
once,TRBV6-2/TRBV6-3,TRBD2,TRBJ2-1,CASRLGLANEQFF,TGTGCCAGCAGGCTCGGACTAGCGAATGAGCAGTTCTTC
few,TRBV19,TRBD2,TRBJ2-3,CASSGGLAGFTDTQYF,TGTGCCAGTAGTGGGGGACTAGCGGGCTTCACAGATACGCAGTATTTT
few,TRBV28,TRBD1,TRBJ2-7,CASSSLGTGNYEQYF,TGTGCCAGCAGTTCCCTCGGGACAGGGAATTACGAGCAGTACTTC
NA,TRBV7-6,NA,TRBJ2-3,CASSLGSQGSTDTQYF,TGTGCCAGCAGCTTAGGTTCGCAGGGCAGCACAGATACGCAGTATTTT